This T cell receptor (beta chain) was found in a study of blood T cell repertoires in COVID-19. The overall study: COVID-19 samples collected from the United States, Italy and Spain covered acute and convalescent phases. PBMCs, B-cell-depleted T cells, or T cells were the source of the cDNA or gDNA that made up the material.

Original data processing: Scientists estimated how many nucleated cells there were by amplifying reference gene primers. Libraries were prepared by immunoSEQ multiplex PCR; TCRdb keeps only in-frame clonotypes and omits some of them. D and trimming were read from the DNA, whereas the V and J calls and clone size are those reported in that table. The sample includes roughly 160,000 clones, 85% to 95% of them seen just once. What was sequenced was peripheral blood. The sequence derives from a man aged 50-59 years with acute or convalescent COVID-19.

CDR3 sequence (DNA): TGTGCCAGTAGTAGGCAGGGAGGTGGAAACACCATATATTTT. Residues: CASSRQGGGNTIYF. The rearrangement joins TRBV19 to TRBJ1-3, with D possibly TRBD1 on 5 matching bases. The CDR3 totals 14 residues. The germline gives CDR1 LNHDA, CDR2 SQIVND (reference sequence). V was cut by 4 bases and J by 3 bases, with 10 bases left in between.